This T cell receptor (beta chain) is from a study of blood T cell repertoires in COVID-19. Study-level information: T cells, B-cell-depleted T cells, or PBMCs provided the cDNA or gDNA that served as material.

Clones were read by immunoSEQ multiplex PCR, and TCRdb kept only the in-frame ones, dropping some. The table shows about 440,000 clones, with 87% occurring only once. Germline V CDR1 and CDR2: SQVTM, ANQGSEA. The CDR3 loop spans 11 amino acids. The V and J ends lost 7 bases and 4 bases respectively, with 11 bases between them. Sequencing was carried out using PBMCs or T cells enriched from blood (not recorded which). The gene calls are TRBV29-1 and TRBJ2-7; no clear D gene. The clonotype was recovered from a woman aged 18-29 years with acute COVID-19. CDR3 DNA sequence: TGCAGCGCCCTGAGACAATACGAGCAGTACTTC. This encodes CSALRQYEQYF.